The 3 T cell receptor beta chains below were found in one sample sequenced in a study of cytomegalovirus exposure and HLA in healthy donors. PCR amplification relied on 60 Vbeta primers (plus 13 Jbeta primers). The repertoire was sequenced with immunoSEQ multiplex PCR; TCRdb's copy has only in-frame clones and lacks some. Of 100,000 to 150,000 clones detected, roughly 75% appear once; the ten largest clones hold under 3.5%. Material: PBMCs. The receptors derive from a woman aged 45-65 years in good health and CMV-seronegative.

The chain carries TRBV6-6 and TRBJ2-3; D possibly corresponds to TRBD1 (5 bases). The V end was cut by 4 bases, the J end by 3 bases, with 11 bases between. The germline V gene encodes CDR1 MNHNY and CDR2 SVGAGI (reference sequence). This CDR3 has 14 amino acids. CDR3 protein: CASSSSGLTDTQYF. CDR3 bases: TGTGCCAGCAGTTCTTCAGGGTTGACAGATACGCAGTATTTT.

CDR3 nucleotide sequence: TGTGCCAGCAAGCGGGAGCAAGTAGACAATGAGCAGTTCTTC. Translation gives CASKREQVDNEQFF. The chain recombines TRBV6-5 with TRBJ2-1, with 8 bases lining up with TRBD2. J lost 5 bases, V lost 7 bases, and 7 bases had no gene match. Germline CDR1 and CDR2: MNHEY and SVGAGI. This CDR3 contains 14 residues.

The chain links TRBV19 to TRBJ2-1; weak D call: TRBD2 (5 bases). V lost 5 bases and J 12 bases, leaving 20 bases between the germline ends. The CDR3 runs to 14 residues. Per the germline V gene, CDR1 is LNHDA and CDR2 is SQIVND (reference sequence). The CDR3 loop is CASSPKDSSFGQFF. The CDR3 DNA reads as TGTGCCAGTAGTCCCAAGGACTCATCTTTCGGGCAGTTCTTC.